This TCR beta chain derives from a study of blood T cell repertoires in COVID-19. Overall study context: Material from acute and convalescent COVID-19 was sourced from the United States, Italy and Spain. T cells, B-cell-depleted T cells, or PBMCs provided the cDNA or gDNA that served as material.

Per the original data handling: The assay estimated nucleated cells by amplifying reference gene primers. The table came from immunoSEQ multiplex PCR; TCRdb's copy has only in-frame clones and leaves some out. V and J calls and clone size are as listed in that table; D and trimming were resolved from the DNA. The data contain about 93,000 clones, about 80% of them seen just once; the ten biggest clones take up roughly 15%. V shed 3 bases and J shed 4 bases, with 10 bases lying between them. The CDR3 is 14 amino acids. Germline CDR1 reads LGHDT; CDR2 reads YNNKEL (reference sequence). The sample taken for sequencing was peripheral blood. This receptor was identified in a human donor in a cohort sampled during active COVID-19. V and J are TRBV3-1 (or the pseudogene TRBV3-2) and TRBJ1-5; D not resolved. The CDR3 here is CASSQLSDNQPQHF. The CDR3 DNA reads TGTGCCAGCAGCCAGTTGTCAGATAATCAGCCCCAGCATTTT.